The 6 T cell receptor beta chains presented below share a single source sample, sequenced in a study of blood T cells in healthy people across ages. Alongside a J-beta primer mix, a sample-barcoded 5' primer served in a second PCR lasting roughly 6 to 12 cycles. TCRdb passed the 5' RACE reads through MiXCR, listing each CDR3 protein once. The sample yields around 1,500,000 distinct CDR3 sequences, around 42% seen once. Material: blood. The receptors derive from a woman aged 18 to 35 in good health.

As regards this clonotype: Germline and junction disagree at one end, which may indicate a read error. The chain joins TRBV25-1 to TRBJ1-2; TRBD1 is a possible D gene (6 bases). This CDR3 comprises 15 residues. CDR1 is MGHDK and CDR2 is SYGVNS in the germline V gene. The CDR3, as DNA: TGTGTCAGCAGTGACTCGACGCGGACAGCCTATGGCTACACCTTC. This sequence encodes CVSSDSTRTAYGYTF.

This chain joins TRBV27 and TRBJ2-3, with TRBD1 identical over 8 bases. V shed 6 bases, J shed 9 bases, and the junction held 11 bases outside the gene matches. The CDR3 sequence is 14 residues long. Germline-derived CDR1 and CDR2 are MNHEY and SMNVEV (reference sequence). CDR3 in amino acids: CASSPGTGDRTQYF. The DNA of the CDR3 is TGTGCCAGCAGCCCCGGGACAGGTGACCGGACGCAGTATTTT.

The rearrangement uses TRBV6-6 and TRBJ1-2; D is uncertain. The CDR3 has 13 residues. Trimming cost V 5 bases and J 5 bases, with 12 bases left between them. From germline, CDR1 is MNHNY and CDR2 SVGAGI (reference sequence). The CDR3 DNA is TGTGCCAGCAGTGCGGTAGTTTCGTATGGCTACACCTTC. Translated: CASSAVVSYGYTF.

CDR3 in DNA: TGTGCCAGCAGCTTAGGACAGGGCGACCGGACCCAGTACTTC. Its translation is CASSLGQGDRTQYF. V usage is TRBV7-9 and J usage is TRBJ2-5, with 7 bases identical to TRBD1. The length of the CDR3 is 14 residues. J was trimmed by 7 bases and V by 1 base; bases with no gene match: 6. From germline, CDR1 is SEHNR and CDR2 FQNEAQ (reference sequence).

The rearrangement links TRBV20-1 to TRBJ2-7, with 14 bases matching TRBD2. Germline V gene sequence: CDR1 DFQATT, CDR2 SNEGSKA (reference sequence). J was trimmed by 2 bases and V by 1 base; bases with no gene match: 10. The CDR3 length is 18 residues. CDR3 sequence reads: CSARVPTGTSGRPYEQYF. The CDR3 DNA follows: TGCAGTGCTAGAGTACCAACCGGGACTAGCGGGAGACCCTACGAGCAGTACTTC.

The V and J genes are TRBV5-1 and TRBJ2-5; no clear D gene. TRBJ2-7 explains the end of the DNA better; the J call may be wrong. Germline V gives CDR1 SGHRS, CDR2 YFSETQ. The CDR3 has 14 residues. CDR3 loop: CASSLANGDHEQYF. CDR3 sequence (DNA): TGCGCCAGCAGCTTGGCCAACGGAGACCACGAGCAGTACTTC.